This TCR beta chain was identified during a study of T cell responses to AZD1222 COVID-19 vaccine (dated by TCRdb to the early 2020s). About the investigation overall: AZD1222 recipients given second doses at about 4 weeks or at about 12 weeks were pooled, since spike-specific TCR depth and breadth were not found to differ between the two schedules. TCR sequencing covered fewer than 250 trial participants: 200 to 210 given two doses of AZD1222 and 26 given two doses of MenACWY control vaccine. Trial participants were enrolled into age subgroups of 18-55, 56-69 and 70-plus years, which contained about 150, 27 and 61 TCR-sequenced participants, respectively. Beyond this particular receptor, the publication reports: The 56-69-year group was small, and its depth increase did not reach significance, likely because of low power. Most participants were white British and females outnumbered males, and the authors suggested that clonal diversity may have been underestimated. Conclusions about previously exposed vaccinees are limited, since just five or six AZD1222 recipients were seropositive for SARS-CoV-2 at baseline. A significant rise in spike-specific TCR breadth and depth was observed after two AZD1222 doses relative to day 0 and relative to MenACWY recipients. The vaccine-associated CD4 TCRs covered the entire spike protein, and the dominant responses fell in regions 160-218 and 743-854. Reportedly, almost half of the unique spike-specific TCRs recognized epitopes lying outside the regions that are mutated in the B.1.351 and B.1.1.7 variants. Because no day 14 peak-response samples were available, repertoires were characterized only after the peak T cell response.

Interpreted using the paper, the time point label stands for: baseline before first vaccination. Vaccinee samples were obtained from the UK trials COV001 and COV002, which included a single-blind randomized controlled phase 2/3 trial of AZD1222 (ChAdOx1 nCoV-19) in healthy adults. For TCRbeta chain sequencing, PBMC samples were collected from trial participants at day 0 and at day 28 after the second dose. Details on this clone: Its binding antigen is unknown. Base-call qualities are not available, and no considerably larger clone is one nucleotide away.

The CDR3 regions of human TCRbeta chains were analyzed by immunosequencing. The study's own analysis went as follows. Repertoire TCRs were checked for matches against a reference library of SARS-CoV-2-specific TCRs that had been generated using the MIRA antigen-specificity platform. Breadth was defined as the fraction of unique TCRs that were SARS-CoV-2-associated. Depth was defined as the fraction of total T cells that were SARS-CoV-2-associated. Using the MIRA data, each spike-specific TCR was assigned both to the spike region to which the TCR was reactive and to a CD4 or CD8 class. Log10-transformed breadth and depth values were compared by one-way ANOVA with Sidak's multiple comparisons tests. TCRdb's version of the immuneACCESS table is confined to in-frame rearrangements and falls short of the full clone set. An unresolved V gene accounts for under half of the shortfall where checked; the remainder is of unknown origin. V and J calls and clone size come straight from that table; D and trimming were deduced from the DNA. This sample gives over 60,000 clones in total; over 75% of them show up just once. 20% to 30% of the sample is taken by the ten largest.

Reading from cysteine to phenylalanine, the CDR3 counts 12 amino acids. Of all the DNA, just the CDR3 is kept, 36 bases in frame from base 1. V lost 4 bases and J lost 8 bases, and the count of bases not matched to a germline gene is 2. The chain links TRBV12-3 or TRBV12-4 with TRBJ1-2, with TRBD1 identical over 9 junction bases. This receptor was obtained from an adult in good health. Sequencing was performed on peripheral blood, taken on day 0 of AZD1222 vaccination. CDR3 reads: CASSWDRVGYTF. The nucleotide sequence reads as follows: TGTGCCAGCAGTTGGGACAGGGTCGGCTACACCTTC.